This T cell receptor beta chain was sequenced during a study of radiation and T cells in renal cell carcinoma. Study conclusions and caveats: Pretreatment tumor biopsies were lacking, so baseline clonotypes are unknown.

Sample time point: blood 4 weeks post-SBRT, at nephrectomy. Treatment here: 15 Gy SBRT to primary tumor, nephrectomy 4 weeks later. This renal cell carcinoma was of the clear cell type. Using immunoSEQ multiplex PCR, the repertoire was profiled, and TCRdb retains in-frame clones only, with some absent. The sample includes approximately 29,000 clones, more than 65% of them seen just once. Trimming took 5 bases from V and 3 from J; bases not matched to a gene: 5. CDR1 and CDR2 from the germline V gene are SGHRS and YFSETQ. CDR3 size: 13 residues. This clone was counted once. The target antigen is unknown.

The TCR comes from a man aged 55 to 70 with renal cell carcinoma. The material sequenced was blood, taken from a patient whose treatment included radiotherapy and nephrectomy. V and J are TRBV5-1 and TRBJ2-7; TRBD1 agrees at 7 bases. CDR3 loop: CASSQTGNYEQYF. The DNA of the CDR3 is TGCGCCAGCAGTCAGACAGGGAACTACGAGCAGTACTTC.